Shown below are 27 T cell receptor beta chains from a single sample sequenced in a study of human CD8 memory T cell subsets (TCRdb year 2020). A Human TCR Profiling Kit was used to prepare UMI-labeled 5' RACE TCRbeta libraries. After reprocessing by TCRdb, each CDR3 protein sequence is one entry, and no DNA is given. Per the sample table, the count is 15,000 to 20,000 distinct CDR3 sequences. The biggest ten clones account for 5% to 6% of the sample. Sequenced sample: CD8+ T cells from PBMCs. Receptors originate from a human donor in good health.

The V gene is TRBV13, the J gene TRBJ2-1; with no DNA, the TCRdb D assignment of TRBD2 cannot be verified. Germline CDR1 and CDR2: PRHDT and FYEKMQ (reference sequence). The length of the CDR3 is 15 residues. CDR3 in amino acids: CASSSGLAGYNEQFF.

This chain links TRBV28 with TRBJ1-1. Germline V gives CDR1 MDHEN, CDR2 SYDVKM. This CDR3 has 17 amino acids. The CDR3 loop is CASSAQPNIILNTEAFF.

The chain is built from TRBV4-2 and TRBJ2-7; absent DNA, TCRdb's TRBD2 call cannot be checked. The CDR3 runs to 14 residues. Germline V gene lookup returns CDR1 LGHNA and CDR2 YNFKEQ. This chain's CDR3 is CASSIAGATYEQYF.

The gene calls are TRBV14 and TRBJ2-3; without DNA, the TCRdb call of TRBD1 cannot be checked. The CDR3 is made up of 16 amino acids. Germline loops: CDR1 SGHDN, CDR2 FVKESK. The CDR3 here is CASSPGTGPITDTQYF.

The gene calls are TRBV7-9 and TRBJ1-2; TCRdb selects TRBD1, and the lack of DNA leaves this call unchecked. The CDR3 loop spans 14 amino acids. In germline, CDR1 is SEHNR, CDR2 FQNEAQ (reference sequence). CDR3 residues: CASSLPLDSYGYTF.

This CDR3 reads CASSYGLTETQYF. This chain links TRBV6-5 with TRBJ2-5. CDR3 length equals 13 residues. In germline, CDR1 is MNHEY, CDR2 SVGAGI.

This sequence joins TRBV5-1 and TRBJ2-1; without DNA, the TCRdb call of TRBD2 cannot be checked. The germline V gene encodes CDR1 SGHRS and CDR2 YFSETQ. This CDR3 is built from 16 residues. CDR3 sequence reads: CASSLAGPSGYNEQFF. The full variable domain, in which reference TRBV5-1 and TRBJ2-1 provide the parts outside the CDR3, is KAGVTQTPRYLIKTRGQQVTLSCSPISGHRSVSWYQQTPGQGLQFLFEYFSETQRNKGNFPGRFSGRQFSNSRSEMNVSTLELGDSALYLCASSLAGPSGYNEQFFGPGTRLTVL.

The chain employs TRBV9 and TRBJ1-2. Looked up from germline, CDR1 is SGDLS and CDR2 is YYNGEE. This CDR3 is built from 14 residues. The CDR3 is CASKEMRTAYGYTF.

This clonotype is called medium-sized based on its frequency. The V gene is TRBV5-1, the J gene TRBJ1-1; the TCRdb D gene call, TRBD1, has no DNA to confirm it. Germline assignment: CDR1 SGHRS and CDR2 YFSETQ. This CDR3 region has 14 residues. The CDR3 reads CASSLAGRDTEAFF.

The gene calls are TRBV5-1 and TRBJ2-7; TCRdb proposes TRBD1, but this gene call is untestable without DNA. This CDR3 is built from 14 residues. Germline V CDR1 and CDR2: SGHRS, YFSETQ. The CDR3 reads CASSLRGSGLEQYF.

The chain joins TRBV5-6 to TRBJ2-1; there is no DNA to check the TCRdb D call of TRBD2. This CDR3 comprises 15 residues. CDR1 SGHDT and CDR2 YYEEEE come from the germline V gene. The CDR3 loop reads CASSPTSGGYNEQFF. The whole variable domain, filled in from reference TRBV5-6 and TRBJ2-1, reads DAGVTQSPTHLIKTRGQQVTLRCSPKSGHDTVSWYQQALGQGPQFIFQYYEEEERQRGNFPDRFSGHQFPNYSSELNVNALLLGDSALYLCASSPTSGGYNEQFFGPGTRLTVL.

The rearrangement uses TRBV6-2 or TRBV6-3 and TRBJ2-1; TCRdb selects TRBD1, and the lack of DNA leaves this call unchecked. The CDR3 covers 15 residues. CDR1 MNHEY and CDR2 SVGEGT come from the germline V gene. Here the CDR3 reads CASSYYRVLGNEQFF.

The rearrangement links TRBV5-1 to TRBJ2-7; with no DNA, the TCRdb D assignment of TRBD2 cannot be verified. The CDR3 runs 17 residues. Germline loops: CDR1 SGHRS, CDR2 YFSETQ. This CDR3 is CASSSREGLNTPYEQYF.

This chain connects TRBV5-4 to TRBJ2-1; the D call from TCRdb, TRBD2, cannot be confirmed without DNA. The CDR3 has 14 residues. Germline-derived CDR1 and CDR2 are SGHNT and YYREEE (reference sequence). The CDR3 region is CASSWEGPYNEQFF. Supplemented by reference TRBV5-4 and TRBJ2-1, the full variable domain reads ETGVTQSPTHLIKTRGQQVTLRCSSQSGHNTVSWYQQALGQGPQFIFQYYREEENGRGNFPPRFSGLQFPNYSSELNVNALELDDSALYLCASSWEGPYNEQFFGPGTRLTVL.

This clonotype is identified as medium-sized from frequency. The rearrangement uses TRBV7-9 and TRBJ1-2; TCRdb's D call, TRBD1, is unchecked because there is no DNA. The CDR3 contains 15 residues. CDR1 is SEHNR and CDR2 is FQNEAQ in the germline V gene (reference sequence). This CDR3 is CASREGQGGGYGYTF.

The chain uses TRBV7-9 and TRBJ2-5; TCRdb's D call, TRBD2, is unchecked because there is no DNA. There are 18 residues in the CDR3. Germline V gene sequence: CDR1 SEHNR, CDR2 FQNEAQ (reference sequence). CDR3 protein: CASSPPAGGFEGKETQYF.

The rearrangement joins TRBV11-2 to TRBJ2-1; TCRdb picks TRBD1, but there is no DNA to check that call. The germline gives CDR1 SGHAT, CDR2 FQNNGV. CDR3 length: 15 amino acids. This CDR3 reads CASSPGTGLKNEQFF.

The chain employs TRBV15 and TRBJ1-1. The CDR3 sequence is 15 residues long. Looked up from germline, CDR1 is LNHNV and CDR2 is YYDKDF (reference sequence). The CDR3 protein is CATSRVRSDRDEAFF. Filled out from reference TRBV15 and TRBJ1-1, the complete variable domain reads DAMVIQNPRYQVTQFGKPVTLSCSQTLNHNVMYWYQQKSSQAPKLLFHYYDKDFNNEADTPDNFQSRRPNTSFCFLDIRSPGLGDTAMYLCATSRVRSDRDEAFFGQGTRLTVV.

The gene calls are TRBV27 and TRBJ2-1; TCRdb gives TRBD1 as the D gene, but with no DNA this cannot be confirmed. Germline CDR1 reads MNHEY; CDR2 reads SMNVEV (reference sequence). The CDR3 covers 14 residues. The CDR3 reads CASSLMTVGNEQFF.

V is TRBV28 and J is TRBJ1-5; checking the TCRdb D call of TRBD1 is not possible without DNA. The germline V gene has CDR1 MDHEN and CDR2 SYDVKM. CDR3 length: 13 amino acids. The CDR3 region is CASSLGQFQPQHF.

This chain joins TRBV7-9 and TRBJ2-7; TCRdb proposes TRBD1, but this gene call is untestable without DNA. This CDR3 region has 13 residues. Germline V gene data show CDR1 as SEHNR and CDR2 as FQNEAQ (reference sequence). CDR3 loop: CASSLKGRGEQYF.

The chain combines TRBV30 with TRBJ2-1. Per the germline V gene, CDR1 is GTSNPN and CDR2 is SVGIG (reference sequence). The CDR3 consists of 15 residues. CDR3 residues: CAWSDVYSSYNEQFF.

The chain joins TRBV7-8 to TRBJ2-5; TCRdb's D call of TRBD1 is untestable without DNA. Germline loops: CDR1 SGHVS, CDR2 FQNEAQ. The CDR3 covers 16 residues. CDR3 amino acids: CASSSWTGLNQETQYF.

V is TRBV5-8 and J is TRBJ2-2; TCRdb's D call, TRBD1, is unchecked because there is no DNA. Germline values: CDR1 SGHTS, CDR2 YDEGEE. CDR3 length: 11 residues. CDR3 sequence: CAIQGTGELFF.

The CDR3 here is CASTGWGEYGYTF. The chain recombines TRBV19 with TRBJ1-2. Germline V lookup: CDR1 LNHDA, CDR2 SQIVND (reference sequence). The CDR3 runs 13 residues.

CDR3 amino acids: CASSQDSSQGSYEQYF. The V and J genes are TRBV4-1 and TRBJ2-7; TCRdb proposes TRBD1, but this gene call is untestable without DNA. CDR3 length: 16 residues. Germline V gene sequence: CDR1 MGHRA, CDR2 YSYEKL.

The J gene is TRBJ1-2, the V gene TRBV12-3 or TRBV12-4. The CDR3 spans 13 residues. The CDR3 loop reads CASTPISGYGYTF.